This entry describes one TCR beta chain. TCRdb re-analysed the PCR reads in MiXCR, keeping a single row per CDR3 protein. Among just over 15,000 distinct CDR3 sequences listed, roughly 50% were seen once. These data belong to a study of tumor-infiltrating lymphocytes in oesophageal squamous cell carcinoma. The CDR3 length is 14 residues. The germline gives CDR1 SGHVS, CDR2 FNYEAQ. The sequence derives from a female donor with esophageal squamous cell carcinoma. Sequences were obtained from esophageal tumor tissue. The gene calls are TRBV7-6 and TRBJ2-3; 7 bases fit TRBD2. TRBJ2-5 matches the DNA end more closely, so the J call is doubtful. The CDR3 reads CASSPGTKQETQYF. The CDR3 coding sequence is TGTGCCAGCAGCCCCGGGACTAAACAAGAGACCCAGTACTTC.